Listed here are 4 T cell receptor beta chains from one sample, sequenced in a study of technical replicates of blood from several donors. The repertoire was sequenced with immunoSEQ multiplex PCR; TCRdb's copy has only in-frame clones and lacks some. The table shows fewer than 12,000 clones, with 94% occurring only once. Sequencing was performed on PBMCs. Receptors were obtained from a human donor in good health.

This clone was observed a handful of times. The chain recombines TRBV10-2 with TRBJ1-1; D is undetermined. Germline CDR1 reads WSHSY; CDR2 reads SAAADI. The CDR3 extends over 13 amino acids. Trimming took 11 bases from V and 4 from J, leaving 17 bases between them. In nucleotides, the CDR3 is TGCGCCGCACTTGCGGGGAAACCCACTGAAGCTTTCTTT. Its protein is CAALAGKPTEAFF.

This rearrangement joins TRBV21-1 to TRBJ2-1; TRBD2, the table's D call, was not compared with the DNA. TRBV21-1 corresponds to a pseudogene. The CDR3 runs to 14 residues. The CDR3 is CASTWGGWLNEQFF. CDR3 DNA sequence: TGTGCCAGCACCTGGGGAGGTTGGCTTAATGAGCAGTTCTTC.

The chain carries TRBV6-1 and TRBJ2-6, with 7 bases lining up with TRBD1. J was trimmed by 1 base and V by 9 bases; bases with no gene match: 6. The CDR3 totals 15 residues. The germline V gene encodes CDR1 MNHNS and CDR2 SASEGT. The CDR3 sequence: CARVQGWSGANVLTF. CDR3 nucleotide sequence: TGTGCCAGGGTACAGGGGTGGTCTGGGGCCAACGTCCTGACTTTC.

The genes are TRBV28 and TRBJ1-3; 8 bases are shared with TRBD1. Germline V gene sequence: CDR1 MDHEN, CDR2 SYDVKM. V was pared by 6 bases and J by 4 bases, with 8 bases of the junction left unmatched. CDR3 size: 15 residues. The CDR3 sequence is CASSRGQAKGNTIYF. The CDR3 DNA reads as TGTGCCAGCAGCCGGGGACAGGCCAAAGGAAACACCATATATTTT.